The 28 T cell receptor beta chains in this list originate from one sample, sequenced in a study of metastatic and nonmetastatic thyroid tumors. There were no patients who had received any treatment before thyroid surgery. TCRdb re-called clones from the PCR reads using MiXCR. In the table there are 70,000 or so clones, over 12% of which are singletons. The specimen was blood. These receptors were collected from a male donor with papillary thyroid cancer or a benign thyroid nodule (not recorded which). Some clones in this sample may be carry-over from other donors' samples.

This clone has ten or more counts. The genes are TRBV5-1 and TRBJ1-1; D might be TRBD1 (5 bases). This CDR3 is built from 15 residues. Germline V gene sequence: CDR1 SGHRS, CDR2 YFSETQ. Trimming pared 0 bases from V and 1 base from J, leaving 10 bases between. The CDR3 spells CASSLEWTKNTEAFF. In DNA, the CDR3 is TGCGCCAGCAGCTTGGAGTGGACAAAGAACACTGAAGCTTTCTTT.

Comments on this clone: Compared with germline, one end of the junction differs, possibly owing to a read error. The chain couples TRBV12-3 or TRBV12-4 to TRBJ1-5, with 8 bases that match TRBD1. The CDR3 runs 15 residues. Here the CDR3 DNA reads TGTGCCCGCAGCCGACAGGGGACACTCAATCAGCCCCAGCATTTT. This encodes CARSRQGTLNQPQHF.

This clone occurred many times. The chain links TRBV24-1 to TRBJ2-5, with D tentatively TRBD1 or TRBD2 (6 bases each). The CDR3 totals 13 residues. With 5 bases removed from V and 1 base from J, the gap between germline ends came to 7 bases. From germline, CDR1 is KGHDR and CDR2 SFDVKD. The CDR3 region has the DNA TGTGCCACCAGTGGGGGGGCCCAAGAGACCCAGTACTTC. The encoded protein is CATSGGAQETQYF.

This clone was counted at least ten times. The chain has TRBV12-3 or TRBV12-4 and TRBJ2-2; no clear D gene. The V and J ends lost 3 bases and 7 bases respectively, with 3 bases between them. The CDR3 has 11 amino acids. The CDR3 coding sequence is TGTGCCAGCAGTTTTTTCGGGGAGCTGTTTTTT. The encoded protein is CASSFFGELFF.

This clone was seen a few times. This sequence may be a read error, since a much larger clone differs from it by one base. Other DNA sequences in the sample encode the same CDR3. The CDR3 is CASSETSGQETQYF. Here the CDR3 DNA reads TGTGCCAGTAGCGAGACCAGCGGCCAAGAGACCCAGTACTTC. The genes are TRBV19 and TRBJ2-5, with TRBD2 as a possible D gene (5 bases). The V gene lost 6 bases and the J gene lost 1 base, with 12 bases spanning the gap. This CDR3 has 14 amino acids. The germline V gene has CDR1 LNHDA and CDR2 SQIVND (reference sequence).

This clone was picked up a small number of times. The chain carries TRBV6-1 and TRBJ2-7; 9 nucleotides agree with TRBD2. The V gene's germline CDR1 is MNHNS and CDR2 SASEGT. Trimming at V came to 8 bases and at J to 2 bases, leaving 10 bases not matched to a gene. CDR3 size: 15 residues. In DNA, the CDR3 is TGTGCCAGCGGCCTCGTGACTAGCGGTACCTACGAGCAGTACGTC. This translates into CASGLVTSGTYEQYV.

This clone was picked up many times. The V call is TRBV16, the J call TRBJ1-5; possible D gene TRBD1, 5 bases. This CDR3 is 15 amino acids long. V lost 8 bases and J 5 bases, leaving 19 bases between the germline ends. Per germline, CDR1 KGHSY and CDR2 FQNENV. The chain's CDR3 is CASRPGGGAHQPQHF. CDR3 sequence (DNA): TGTGCCAGCCGTCCGGGGGGAGGGGCTCATCAGCCCCAGCATTTT. Supplemented by reference TRBV16 and TRBJ1-5, the full variable domain reads GEEVAQTPKHLVRGEGQKAKLYCAPIKGHSYVFWYQQVLKNEFKFLISFQNENVFDETGMPKERFSAKCLPNSPCSLEIQATKLEDSAVYFCASRPGGGAHQPQHFGDGTRLSIL.

This clone has only a few counts. J is TRBJ2-3 and V is TRBV12-3 or TRBV12-4; no clear D. The CDR3 consists of 13 residues. Trimming shortened V by 3 bases and J by 3 bases, and 7 bases separated the two germline ends. The CDR3 sequence is CASSFERTDTQYF. The CDR3 nucleotides are TGTGCCAGCAGTTTTGAGCGAACAGATACGCAGTATTTT.

This clone was found many times. This rearrangement joins TRBV27 to TRBJ2-2; 10 nucleotides match TRBD2. J gave up 5 bases and V 4 bases, and 7 bases lay outside the gene matches. The CDR3 contains 16 residues. The germline V gene encodes CDR1 MNHEY and CDR2 SMNVEV (reference sequence). The CDR3 bases are TGTGCCAGCAGTTCCCCCGCTAGCGGGGGTACCGGGGAGCTGTTTTTT. As protein: CASSSPASGGTGELFF.

This clone has just a few counts. The rearrangement links TRBV6-2 or TRBV6-3 to TRBJ1-6, with 7 bases that match TRBD1. The germline CDR1 and CDR2 sequences are MNHEY and SVGEGT. V lost 11 bases and J lost 7; bases outside the gene matches: 8. The CDR3 has 13 amino acids. In DNA, the CDR3 is TGTGCCGGGGGAGGACAGGAGAATTCACCCCTCCACTTT. Its translation is CAGGGQENSPLHF.

This clone was observed a few times. Since a much larger clone is just one base distant, this may be a read error. Here the CDR3 DNA reads TGTGCCAGCAGCAATGTGGGGGTACCGAACACCGGGGAGTTGTTTTTT. Protein: CASSNVGVPNTGELFF. The rearrangement uses TRBV27 and TRBJ2-2; possibly TRBD1 or TRBD2 for D (5 bases each). Per the germline V gene, CDR1 is MNHEY and CDR2 is SMNVEV (reference sequence). This CDR3 comprises 16 residues.

Ten or more counts support this clone. The CDR3 region is CASSLGFNDNEQFF. The CDR3 DNA reads TGTGCCAGCAGCTTGGGCTTTAACGACAATGAGCAGTTCTTC. The chain joins TRBV5-6 to TRBJ2-1; D unclear. The length of the CDR3 is 14 residues. The V end lost 0 bases, the J end lost 5 bases, and 9 bases lay between the germline ends. Germline loops: CDR1 SGHDT, CDR2 YYEEEE.

This clone was recorded at least ten times. The CDR3: CASRDRAYGYTF. The CDR3, as DNA: TGTGCCAGTAGGGACAGGGCCTATGGCTACACCTTC. The chain recombines TRBV19 with TRBJ1-2; 8 bases are a match to TRBD1. There are 12 residues in the CDR3. Germline assignment: CDR1 LNHDA and CDR2 SQIVND (reference sequence). J was trimmed by 4 bases and V by 6 bases; bases with no gene match: 1. The whole variable domain, filled in from reference TRBV19 and TRBJ1-2, reads DGGITQSPKYLFRKEGQNVTLSCEQNLNHDAMYWYRQDPGQGLRLIYYSQIVNDFQKGDIAEGYSVSREKKESFPLTVTSAQKNPTAFYLCASRDRAYGYTFGSGTRLTVV.

In its sample, this clone was seen many times. This sequence joins TRBV19 and TRBJ2-7, with 12 bases that match TRBD2. From germline, CDR1 is LNHDA and CDR2 SQIVND (reference sequence). This CDR3 has 15 residues. The junction had 9 bases not matched to a gene; V was cut back by 7 bases and J by 5 bases. Here the CDR3 reads CASTDRLAGVHEQYF. The CDR3 nucleotides are TGTGCCAGTACGGATAGACTAGCGGGAGTCCACGAGCAGTACTTC.

The gene calls are TRBV20-1 and TRBJ2-7; D is perhaps TRBD2 (6 bases). The CDR3 is made up of 12 amino acids. The V end lost 0 bases, the J end lost 6 bases, and 9 bases lay between the germline ends. Germline CDR1 reads DFQATT; CDR2 reads SNEGSKA (reference sequence). CDR3 in amino acids: CSARDGEVEQYF. The CDR3 region has the DNA TGCAGTGCTAGAGACGGGGAGGTCGAGCAGTACTTC.

This clone was recorded many times. J is TRBJ1-2 and V is TRBV12-3 or TRBV12-4; D perhaps matches TRBD1 (6 bases). Trimming removed 6 bases at V and 4 bases at J, with 15 bases between. There are 14 residues in the CDR3. The CDR3, as DNA: TGTGCCAGCAGCCGAGGGGACACGGGCTATGGCTACACCTTC. Translating gives CASSRGDTGYGYTF.

Remarks on this clone: The junction departs from the called germline gene at one end, perhaps through a read error. The chain employs TRBV5-1 and TRBJ2-6; D unresolved. This CDR3 comprises 15 residues. CDR1 and CDR2 from the germline V gene are SGHRS and YFSETQ. CDR3 loop: CASSLISTGANVLTF. The CDR3 region has the DNA TGTGCCAGCAGCTTGATATCTACTGGGGCCAACGTCCTGACTTTC.

This clone has at least ten counts. The chain uses TRBV7-9 and TRBJ2-1, with unresolved D. Germline V gene sequence: CDR1 SEHNR, CDR2 FQNEAQ (reference sequence). The CDR3 extends over 14 amino acids. V lost 3 bases, J lost 7 bases, and 13 bases lay in between. The CDR3 nucleotides are TGTGCCAGCAGCTTCCTTCTAGAAGCAAATGAGCAGTTCTTC. As protein: CASSFLLEANEQFF.

This clone was detected many times. The chain uses TRBV11-2 and TRBJ1-1, with D tentatively TRBD1 (5 bases). Trimming took off 2 bases at V and 1 base at J, with 11 bases between the two ends. The germline gives CDR1 SGHAT, CDR2 FQNNGV. The CDR3 extends over 15 amino acids. The CDR3, as DNA: TGTGCCAGCAGCTTATTCAGACAGAAGAACACTGAAGCTTTCTTT. Translation gives CASSLFRQKNTEAFF.

This clone was detected ten times or more. The chain links TRBV11-1 to TRBJ2-2, with D maybe TRBD2 (6 bases). This CDR3 spans 16 amino acids. V shed 4 bases and J shed 1 base, with 13 bases lying between them. The germline V gene has CDR1 SGHAT and CDR2 FQDESV (reference sequence). CDR3 in DNA: TGTGCCAGCAGCTCACGGGGGAGCGGGAACACCGGGGAGCTGTTTTTT. It codes for CASSSRGSGNTGELFF.

At least ten counts were recorded for this clone. V gene TRBV12-3 or TRBV12-4 combines with J gene TRBJ1-1; D gene unclear. This CDR3 contains 15 residues. V was cut by 3 bases and J by 3 bases, with 14 bases left in between. CDR3 sequence reads: CASSFQRNGDTEAFF. CDR3 nucleotide sequence: TGTGCCAGCAGTTTTCAAAGGAATGGTGACACTGAAGCTTTCTTT.

This clone was seen repeatedly, ten times or more. This chain joins TRBV6-1 and TRBJ2-5, with 7 bases that match TRBD2. The CDR3 consists of 13 residues. The V segment lost 8 bases and the J segment 1 base; nucleotides outside the gene matches: 4. CDR1 MNHNS and CDR2 SASEGT come from the germline V gene. The CDR3 DNA follows: TGTGCCAGCGGAGCGGGACCCCAAGAGACCCAGTACTTC. Its translation: CASGAGPQETQYF.

This clone was seen a single time. The chain has TRBV3-1 and TRBJ1-5; D is perhaps TRBD1 (6 bases). The CDR3 is made up of 16 amino acids. V was trimmed by 0 bases and J by 7 bases, leaving 16 bases between them. Per the germline V gene, CDR1 is LGHDT and CDR2 is YNNKEL (reference sequence). This CDR3 is CASSQDFGRGGQPQHF. CDR3 coding DNA: TGTGCCAGCAGCCAAGATTTTGGCAGGGGAGGCCAGCCCCAGCATTTT. The variable domain in full, with the rest retrieved from reference TRBV3-1 and TRBJ1-5, is DTAVSQTPKYLVTQMGNDKSIKCEQNLGHDTMYWYKQDSKKFLKIMFSYNNKELIINETVPNRFSPKSPDKAHLNLHINSLELGDSAVYFCASSQDFGRGGQPQHFGDGTRLSIL.

Concerning this clone: The junction does not match germline at one end; this may be a read error. The rearrangement joins TRBV5-5 to TRBJ1-1; D gene uncertain. The length of the CDR3 is 13 residues. Germline CDR1 SGHKS, CDR2 YYEKEE (reference sequence). DNA for the CDR3: TGCGCCAGCAGCTTTTTTTCGAACACTGAAGCTTTCTTT. Translating it yields CASSFFSNTEAFF.

This clone was counted at least ten times. The V call is TRBV28, the J call TRBJ1-5; 9 bases are shared with TRBD1. Germline V gene data show CDR1 as MDHEN and CDR2 as SYDVKM. The junction had 4 bases not matched to a gene; V was cut back by 7 bases and J by 3 bases. The CDR3 loop spans 14 amino acids. The CDR3 DNA reads TGTGCCAGCACACAGGGGGCCTTCAATCAGCCCCAGCATTTT. Amino acids: CASTQGAFNQPQHF. Full variable domain (remainder filled in from reference TRBV28 and TRBJ1-5): DVKVTQSSRYLVKRTGEKVFLECVQDMDHENMFWYRQDPGLGLRLIYFSYDVKMKEKGDIPEGYSVSREKKERFSLILESASTNQTSMYLCASTQGAFNQPQHFGDGTRLSIL.

This clone has at least ten counts. The chain joins TRBV2 to TRBJ2-1; 11 nucleotides match TRBD2. The CDR3 consists of 16 residues. Per the germline V gene, CDR1 is SNHLY and CDR2 is FYNNEI. Trimming took 6 bases from V and 7 from J; bases not matched to a gene: 11. As DNA, the CDR3 is TGTGCCAGCAGAGCGGGTGGTAGCGGGAGGGCAAATGAGCAGTTCTTC. Translation: CASRAGGSGRANEQFF.

The table lists this clone with many counts. The chain combines TRBV11-3 with TRBJ2-1; D is unclear. The V and J ends lost 5 bases and 7 bases respectively, with 12 bases between them. Germline CDR1 is SGHNT and CDR2 is YENEEA. This CDR3 is built from 13 residues. Written as DNA, the CDR3 is TGTGCCAGCAGCGGAGTGGTTTTGAATGAGCAGTTCTTC. Its translation: CASSGVVLNEQFF. Full variable domain (outside the CDR3, taken from reference TRBV11-3 and TRBJ2-1): EAGVVQSPRYKIIEKKQPVAFWCNPISGHNTLYWYLQNLGQGPELLIRYENEEAVDDSQLPKDRFSAERLKGVDSTLKIQPAELGDSAVYLCASSGVVLNEQFFGPGTRLTVL.

J is TRBJ2-3 and V is TRBV7-2; 9 positions match TRBD2. Germline assignment: CDR1 SGHTA and CDR2 FQGNSA. With 6 bases clipped from V and 3 bases from J, the junction kept 4 bases outside the gene matches. The CDR3 contains 14 residues. CDR3 DNA: TGTGCCAGCAGTTACACTAGCGGGACAGATACGCAGTATTTT. It codes for CASSYTSGTDTQYF. The entire variable domain, with the rest obtained from reference TRBV7-2 and TRBJ2-3, is as follows: GAGVSQSPSNKVTEKGKDVELRCDPISGHTALYWYRQSLGQGLEFLIYFQGNSAPDKSGLPSDRFSAERTGGSVSTLTIQRTQQEDSAVYLCASSYTSGTDTQYFGPGTRLTVL.